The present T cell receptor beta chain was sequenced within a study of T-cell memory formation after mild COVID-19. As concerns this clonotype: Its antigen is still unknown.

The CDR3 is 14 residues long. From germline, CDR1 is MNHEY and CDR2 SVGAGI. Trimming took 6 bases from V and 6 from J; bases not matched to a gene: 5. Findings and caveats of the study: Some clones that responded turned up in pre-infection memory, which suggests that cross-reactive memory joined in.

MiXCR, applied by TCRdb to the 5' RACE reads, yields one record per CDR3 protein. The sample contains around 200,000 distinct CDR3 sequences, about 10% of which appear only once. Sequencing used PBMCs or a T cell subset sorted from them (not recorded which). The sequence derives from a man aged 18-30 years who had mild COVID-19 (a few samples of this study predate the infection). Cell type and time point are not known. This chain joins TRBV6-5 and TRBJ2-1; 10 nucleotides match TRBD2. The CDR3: CASSPAGGPNEQFF. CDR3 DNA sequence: TGTGCCAGCAGCCCAGCGGGGGGGCCCAATGAGCAGTTCTTC.